This TCR beta chain comes out of a study of blood T cells in healthy people across ages. A sample-barcoded 5' primer and a J-beta primer mix were used in a second PCR of about 7 to 11 cycles. MiXCR, run by TCRdb on the 5' RACE reads, gives a single entry per CDR3 protein. The sample lists approximately 690,000 distinct CDR3 sequences, over 40% occurring once. This CDR3 has 16 amino acids. Looked up from germline, CDR1 is SGHAT and CDR2 is FQNNGV. Trimming took 5 bases from V and 6 from J, leaving 23 bases between them. This clonotype was observed a few times. The chain has TRBV11-2 and TRBJ2-7, with a possible D match to TRBD1 (6 bases). What was sequenced was blood. The source of this sequence is an elderly man in good health. Here the CDR3 DNA reads TGTGCCAGCAGCCCCTTAGGCTTCGGGCAGGGGTTCGAGCAGTACTTC. This codes for CASSPLGFGQGFEQYF.